This TCR beta chain was sequenced during a study of OX40 agonist ivuxolimab in advanced cancers. Study summary: Ivuxolimab, which is an agonistic anti-OX40 (CD134) antibody, was administered to the patients. Findings and limits, study-wide: Low normalized T-cell clonal expansion also characterized some of the nonresponders.

Per germline, CDR1 SGHDT and CDR2 YYEEEE. Deletions cut 3 bases from V and 2 bases from J, with 14 bases between. The CDR3 is made up of 15 amino acids. This clone was detected once. Its matching antigen is unknown. Clones were read by immunoSEQ multiplex PCR, and TCRdb kept only the in-frame ones, dropping some. The data hold about 60,000 clones, with roughly 87% observed a single time. This sequence joins TRBV5-6 and TRBJ1-1; the D is unclear. The sequences come from CD4+ or CD8+ T cells sorted from blood, collected in a trial of the OX40 agonist ivuxolimab. The TCR was taken from an adult with an advanced solid tumor such as melanoma, head and neck, liver or kidney cancer. The CDR3 bases are TGTGCCAGCAGCTCGCGGGTGAGGGCTAACACTGAAGCTTTCTTT. Translating it yields CASSSRVRANTEAFF.